The entry that follows covers one TCR beta chain sequence. The antigen remains undetermined. This CDR3 is built from 17 residues. From germline, CDR1 is SNHLY and CDR2 FYNNEI. Trimming left V 4 bases short and J 6 bases short, with 25 bases between. The data originate from a study of cytomegalovirus exposure and HLA in healthy donors. Notes on the study in general: The dataset shows that most TCR sequences were rare, while some public TCRs occurred in many donors.

Assay: immunoSEQ multiplex PCR; the TCRdb copy retains only in-frame clones and omits some. Among about 170,000 clones, about nine tenths were seen once, and the ten largest hold 2% to 3%. The chain recombines TRBV2 with TRBJ2-7; TRBD2 might be the D (7 bases). This TCR was recovered from a young man in good health and CMV-seropositive. The sequencing input was PBMCs. The chain's CDR3 is CASSAGGEGGPLVEQYF. The CDR3 DNA reads as TGTGCCAGCAGTGCCGGGGGCGAGGGAGGGCCCCTCGTCGAGCAGTACTTC.